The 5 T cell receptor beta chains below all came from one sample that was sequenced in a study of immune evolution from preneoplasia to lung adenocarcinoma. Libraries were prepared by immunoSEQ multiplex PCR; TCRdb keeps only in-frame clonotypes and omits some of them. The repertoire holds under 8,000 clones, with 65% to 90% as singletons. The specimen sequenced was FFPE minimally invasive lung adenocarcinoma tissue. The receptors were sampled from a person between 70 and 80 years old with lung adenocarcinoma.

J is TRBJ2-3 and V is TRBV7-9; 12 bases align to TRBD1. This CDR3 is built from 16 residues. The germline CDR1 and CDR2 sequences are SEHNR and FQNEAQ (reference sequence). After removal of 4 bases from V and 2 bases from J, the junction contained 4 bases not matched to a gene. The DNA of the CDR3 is TGTGCCAGCAGCTGGGGACAGGGGGCGCCCACAGATACGCAGTATTTT. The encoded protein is CASSWGQGAPTDTQYF.

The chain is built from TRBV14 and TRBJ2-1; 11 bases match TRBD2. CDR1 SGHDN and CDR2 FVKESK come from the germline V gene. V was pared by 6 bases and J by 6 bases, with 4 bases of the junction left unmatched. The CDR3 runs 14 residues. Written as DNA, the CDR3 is TGTGCCAGCAGTGAACTAGCGGGAGTCAATGAGCAGTTCTTC. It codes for CASSELAGVNEQFF.

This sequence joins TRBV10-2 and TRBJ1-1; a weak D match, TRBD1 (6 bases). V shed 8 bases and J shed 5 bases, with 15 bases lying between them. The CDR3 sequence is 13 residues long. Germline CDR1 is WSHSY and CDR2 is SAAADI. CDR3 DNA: TGCGCCAGCCGATACAGGGCAGGGACTGAAGCTTTCTTT. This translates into CASRYRAGTEAFF.

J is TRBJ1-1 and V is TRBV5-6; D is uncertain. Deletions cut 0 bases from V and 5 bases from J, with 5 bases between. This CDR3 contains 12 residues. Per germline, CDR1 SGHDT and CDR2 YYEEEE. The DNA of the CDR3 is TGTGCCAGCAGCTTGGTTCGGACTGAAGCTTTCTTT. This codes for CASSLVRTEAFF.

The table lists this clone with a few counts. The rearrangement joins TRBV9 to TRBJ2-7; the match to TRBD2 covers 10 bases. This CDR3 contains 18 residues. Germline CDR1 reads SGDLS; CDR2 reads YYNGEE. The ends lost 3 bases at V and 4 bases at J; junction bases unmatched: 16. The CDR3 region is CASSGSTSSTSGRYEQYF. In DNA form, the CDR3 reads TGTGCCAGCAGCGGAAGCACCTCCTCGACTAGCGGGCGATACGAGCAGTACTTC.